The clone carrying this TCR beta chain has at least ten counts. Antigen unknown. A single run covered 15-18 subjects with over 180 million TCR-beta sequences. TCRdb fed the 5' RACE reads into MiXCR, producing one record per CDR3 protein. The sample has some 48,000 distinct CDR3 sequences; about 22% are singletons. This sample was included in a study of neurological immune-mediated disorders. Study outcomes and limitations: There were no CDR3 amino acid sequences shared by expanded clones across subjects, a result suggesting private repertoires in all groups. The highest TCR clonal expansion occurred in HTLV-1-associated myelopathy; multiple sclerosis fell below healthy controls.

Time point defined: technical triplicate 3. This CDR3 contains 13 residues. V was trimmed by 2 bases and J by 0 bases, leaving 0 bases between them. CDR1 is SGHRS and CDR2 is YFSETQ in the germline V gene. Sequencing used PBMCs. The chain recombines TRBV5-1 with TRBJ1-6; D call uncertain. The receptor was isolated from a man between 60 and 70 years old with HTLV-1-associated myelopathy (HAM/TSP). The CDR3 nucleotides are TGCGCCAGCAGCTTCTCCTATAATTCACCCCTCCACTTT. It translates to CASSFSYNSPLHF.